These 19 T cell receptor beta chains share one sample of origin, sequenced in a study of T cells in Graves' hyperthyroidism and ophthalmopathy. Amplified TCR beta CDR3 regions came from RNA transcripts. With the HTBI primer set, the TCR CDR3 went through a first round of RT-PCR. In TCRdb, the multiplex PCR reads were re-called with MiXCR into one record per CDR3 protein. The repertoire holds over 300,000 distinct CDR3 sequences, about 15% seen once, with approximately 10% in the top ten. The sample comprised blood. The receptors originated from a woman aged 60-75 years with Graves' hyperthyroidism.

The chain recombines TRBV9 with TRBJ1-2; TRBD1 aligns across 7 bases. Trimming cost V 0 bases and J 7 bases; bases outside gene matches: 9. CDR1 and CDR2 from the germline V gene are SGDLS and YYNGEE. This CDR3 has 15 amino acids. The CDR3 here is CASSVDEGAWRGYTF. The DNA for the CDR3 is TGTGCCAGCAGCGTAGACGAGGGGGCATGGCGTGGCTACACCTTC.

There are many counts of this clonotype. V gene TRBV7-2 combines with J gene TRBJ1-1; 9 nucleotides agree with TRBD1. The CDR3 loop spans 17 amino acids. Germline loops: CDR1 SGHTA, CDR2 FQGNSA. J lost 0 bases, V lost 2 bases, and 7 bases had no gene match. The CDR3 region is CASSLIDRGTLNTEAFF. CDR3 nucleotide sequence: TGTGCCAGCAGCTTAATTGACAGGGGGACTCTGAACACTGAAGCTTTCTTT.

A remark on this clonotype: This may come from a read error, since a much larger clone is one base off. The genes are TRBV20-1 and TRBJ2-1; D ambiguous. The J call may be incorrect, as the DNA end agrees better with TRBJ2-7. Per germline, CDR1 DFQATT and CDR2 SNEGSKA (reference sequence). This CDR3 has 15 amino acids. The CDR3 bases are TGCAGTGCTAGAGATCCCCGCGACAACTACAATGAGCAGTACTTC. Translated, it gives CSARDPRDNYNEQYF.

This clonotype was seen many times. This rearrangement joins TRBV5-1 to TRBJ1-1; 11 bases are shared with TRBD1. Losses at the gene ends were 0 bases for V and 12 bases for J; bases not matched to a gene: 7. The CDR3 consists of 14 residues. Per the germline V gene, CDR1 is SGHRS and CDR2 is YFSETQ. DNA for the CDR3: TGCGCCAGCAGCTTGGAAGGGACAGGGGGATTAACTTTCTTT. Translated: CASSLEGTGGLTFF. The whole variable domain, filled in from reference TRBV5-1 and TRBJ1-1, reads KAGVTQTPRYLIKTRGQQVTLSCSPISGHRSVSWYQQTPGQGLQFLFEYFSETQRNKGNFPGRFSGRQFSNSRSEMNVSTLELGDSALYLCASSLEGTGGLTFFGQGTRLTVV.

There are many counts of this clonotype. In nucleotides, the CDR3 is TGTGCCAGCTCACCACGGCAGGGGGCTACTGGGGCCAACGTCCTGACTTTC. As protein: CASSPRQGATGANVLTF. This chain links TRBV18 with TRBJ2-6; the match to TRBD1 covers 8 bases. The V and J ends lost 1 base and 2 bases, in that order; junction bases with no gene match: 4. Germline CDR1 reads KGHSH; CDR2 reads LQKENI. CDR3 length equals 17 residues.

This clonotype was detected many times. J is TRBJ2-1 and V is TRBV24-1; D could derive from TRBD1 or TRBD2 (5 bases each). V was pared by 5 bases and J by 3 bases, with 13 bases between. Germline assignment: CDR1 KGHDR and CDR2 SFDVKD. The CDR3 totals 15 residues. CDR3 coding DNA: TGTGCCACCAGTGGGGTGGGGGACGGCTACAATGAGCAGTTCTTC. This sequence encodes CATSGVGDGYNEQFF.

This clonotype was recorded at least ten times. CDR3 nucleotides: TGTGCCAGCACTTGGGTGGGGGAGCAGTACTTC. As protein: CASTWVGEQYF. This chain links TRBV7-4 with TRBJ2-7; the D is unclear. Per the germline V gene, CDR1 is SGHVT and CDR2 is SQSDAQ. V lost 7 bases and J lost 7, with 11 bases in between. The CDR3 runs to 11 residues.

The V and J genes are TRBV29-1 and TRBJ2-7; D is unclear. Germline CDR1 and CDR2: SQVTM and ANQGSEA. Between the trimmed V and J ends, which lost 0 bases and 3 bases, there was a span of 3 bases. The CDR3 spans 11 residues. The CDR3 DNA sequence: TGCAGCGTTGAAGATAACTACGAGCAGTACTTC. Protein product: CSVEDNYEQYF.

This clonotype occurred many times. This chain connects TRBV24-1 to TRBJ2-7, with 7 nucleotides matching TRBD2. The CDR3 totals 15 residues. From germline, CDR1 is KGHDR and CDR2 SFDVKD. V gave up 9 bases and J gave up 1 base; unmatched junction bases: 11. The CDR3 DNA sequence: TGTGCCACCCGAGGAACGGGAGGAACTTCCTACGAGCAGTACTTC. Protein sequence: CATRGTGGTSYEQYF.

This clonotype showed up just a few times. This chain connects TRBV5-1 to TRBJ2-3; 8 nucleotides agree with TRBD1. V shed 4 bases and J 2 bases; nucleotides not matched to a gene: 9. Germline V gives CDR1 SGHRS, CDR2 YFSETQ. This CDR3 spans 16 amino acids. CDR3 DNA: TGCGCCAGCAGCCCGCAGACAGGGGTCGTCACAGATACGCAGTATTTT. This gives the protein CASSPQTGVVTDTQYF.

In its sample, this clonotype was seen many times. The chain has TRBV6-1 and TRBJ2-5, with 12 bases aligning to TRBD2. CDR3 length: 16 residues. Germline trimming cut 3 bases from V and 5 bases from J; bases unmatched to any gene: 7. The germline gives CDR1 MNHNS, CDR2 SASEGT. CDR3 nucleotides: TGTGCCAGCAGTGACCCTAGCGGGAGGGCCCGTGAGACCCAGTACTTC. Translated: CASSDPSGRARETQYF.

This clonotype was observed a handful of times. This chain links TRBV14 with TRBJ2-1, with TRBD1 matching 7 bases. Germline CDR1 and CDR2: SGHDN and FVKESK. Trimming cost V 2 bases and J 3 bases; bases outside gene matches: 10. The CDR3 contains 17 residues. In nucleotides, the CDR3 is TGTGCCAGCAGCCAACTCAACCCGAACAGGGGCTACAATGAGCAGTTCTTC. Its protein product is CASSQLNPNRGYNEQFF.

The gene calls are TRBV6-2 or TRBV6-3 and TRBJ2-5, with 7 bases fitting TRBD2. Trimming cost V 7 bases and J 5 bases; bases outside gene matches: 7. Germline V CDR1 and CDR2: MNHEY, SVGEGT. This CDR3 spans 13 amino acids. The CDR3 here is CASIRAGDETQYF. CDR3 nucleotide sequence: TGTGCCAGCATCAGGGCGGGGGACGAGACCCAGTACTTC.

The table lists this clonotype with many counts. V gene TRBV12-3 or TRBV12-4 combines with J gene TRBJ1-5; TRBD1 is a possible D gene (6 bases). The CDR3 contains 14 residues. Trimming left V 3 bases short and J 4 bases short, with 10 bases between. In DNA form, the CDR3 reads TGTGCCAGCAGTTTCAGAACAGGGAATCAGCCCCAGCATTTT. Translated, it gives CASSFRTGNQPQHF.

A note on this clonotype: This may stem from a read error, because a much larger clone lies one nucleotide away. The chain combines TRBV10-3 with TRBJ2-7; 12 bases line up with TRBD2. This CDR3 is built from 16 residues. The germline V gene encodes CDR1 ENHRY and CDR2 SYGVKD. This CDR3 reads CATSDPGLAGSYGQYF. The CDR3 nucleotides read TGTGCCACCAGTGATCCCGGACTAGCGGGAAGCTACGGGCAGTACTTC.

At least ten counts were recorded for this clonotype. CDR3 bases: TGTGCCAGCAGTGAGTCCGCCGTTGAGGCTTTCTTT. Translating it yields CASSESAVEAFF. This chain uses TRBV2 with TRBJ1-1; D is uncertain. The V end was cut by 3 bases, the J end by 11 bases, with 13 bases between. Germline-derived CDR1 and CDR2 are SNHLY and FYNNEI. This CDR3 is 12 amino acids long.

This clonotype has ten or more counts. V is TRBV20-1 and J is TRBJ2-1, with TRBD2 matching over 11 bases. The length of the CDR3 is 17 residues. With V trimmed by 0 bases and J by 3 bases, 7 bases remained unmatched. Germline lookup yields CDR1 DFQATT and CDR2 SNEGSKA (reference sequence). In nucleotides, the CDR3 is TGCAGTGCTAGAGATCGTCGACTAGCGGGACGCTACAATGAGCAGTTCTTC. It translates to CSARDRRLAGRYNEQFF.

This clonotype has more than one count but fewer than ten. The chain carries TRBV7-9 and TRBJ2-2, with a tentative D call TRBD2 (6 bases). Trimming took 4 bases from V and 6 from J, leaving 12 bases between them. The CDR3 is 14 amino acids. CDR1 SEHNR and CDR2 FQNEAQ come from the germline V gene (reference sequence). As DNA, the CDR3 is TGTGCCAGCAGCTCTTTTACTAGCCCCGGGGAGCTGTTTTTT. It is translated as CASSSFTSPGELFF.

This clonotype showed up just a few times. The J gene is TRBJ2-1, the V gene TRBV6-5, with D tentatively TRBD1 or TRBD2 (5 bases each). The germline gives CDR1 MNHEY, CDR2 SVGAGI. This CDR3 comprises 14 residues. Trimming shortened V by 2 bases and J by 7 bases, and 12 bases separated the two germline ends. CDR3 sequence (DNA): TGTGCCAGCAGTTACGGGACGACCACTAATGAGCAGTTCTTC. Protein sequence: CASSYGTTTNEQFF.